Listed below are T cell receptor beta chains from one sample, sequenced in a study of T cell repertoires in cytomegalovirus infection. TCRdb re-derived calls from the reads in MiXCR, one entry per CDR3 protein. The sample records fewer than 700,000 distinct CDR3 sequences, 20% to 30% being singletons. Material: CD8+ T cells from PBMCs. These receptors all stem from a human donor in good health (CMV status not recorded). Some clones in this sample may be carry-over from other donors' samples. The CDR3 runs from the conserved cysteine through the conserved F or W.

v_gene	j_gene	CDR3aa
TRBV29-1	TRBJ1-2	CSGWTGGAMDGYTF
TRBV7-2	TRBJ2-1	CASSLSGGAIYNEQFF
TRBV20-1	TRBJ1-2	CSARAMGGNGYTF
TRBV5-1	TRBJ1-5	CASSVEGNQPQHF
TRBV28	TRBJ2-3	CASRAGTDTQYF
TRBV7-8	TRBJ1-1	CASSLGGTFYEAFF
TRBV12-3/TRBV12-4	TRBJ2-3	CASGRVSQDTQYF
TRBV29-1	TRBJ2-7	CSVEGGFPTYEQYF
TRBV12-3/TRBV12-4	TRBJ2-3	CASSPDRGRSTDTQYF
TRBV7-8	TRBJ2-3	CASSLVGTAGDTQYF
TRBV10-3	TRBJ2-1	CAITLWGLVYNEQFF
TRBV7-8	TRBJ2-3	CASSRTQGATDTQYF
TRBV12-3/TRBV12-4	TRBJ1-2	CASSFDLARGQGGRYGYTF
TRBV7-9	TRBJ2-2	CASIVDTGELFF
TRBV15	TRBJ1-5	CATSRERSSNQPQHF
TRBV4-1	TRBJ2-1	CASSQDRGPRNEQFF
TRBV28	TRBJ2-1	CASSFPSSEQFF
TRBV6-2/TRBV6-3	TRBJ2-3	CASSWDYDLTDTQYF
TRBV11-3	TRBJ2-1	CASSLAQESDDEQFF
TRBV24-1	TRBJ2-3	CATSDPQGASSAQYF
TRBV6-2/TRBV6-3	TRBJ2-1	CASRSHLANEQLF
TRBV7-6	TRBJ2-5	CASSLVPTANPETQYF
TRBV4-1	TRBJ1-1	CASSRRLQGQGSTEAFF
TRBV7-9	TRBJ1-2	CASSSPTQRTGGLIGYTF
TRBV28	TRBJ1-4	CASTDRVEEKLFF
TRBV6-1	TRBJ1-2	CASSSPGHLRNYGYTF
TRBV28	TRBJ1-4	CASSLHSPYGDEKLFF
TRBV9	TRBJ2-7	CASSVTPTYEQYF
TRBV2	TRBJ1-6	CASSEGTGYNSPLHF